These 10 T cell receptor beta chains share one sample of origin, sequenced in a study of CD8 T cells in Susac syndrome (dated by TCRdb to 2018 to 2020). Receptor amplification or capture employed the immunoSEQ multiplex PCR assay. RNA was extracted using the RNeasy kit, and 0.5 to 1 microgram was reverse transcribed with random hexamers. Starting from the raw public reads, TCRdb applied fastp trimming at Q25, assembled clones with MiXCR and retained in-frame beta chains. Rows with a matching CDR3 protein are joined into one entry that keeps the most common DNA and genes. Recorded for this sample are 150,000 or so distinct CDR3 sequences; about 90% of them occurred a single time. Of the sample, more than 0.07% is held by the ten largest clones. The specimen sequenced was CD4+ T cells from PBMCs. The receptor source for this set is a human donor in good health.

The CDR3 DNA follows: TGTGCCAGCAGTGCTTACTATGGCTACACCTTC. This translates into CASSAYYGYTF. V is TRBV2 and J is TRBJ1-2, with D hard to call. Per the germline V gene, CDR1 is SNHLY and CDR2 is FYNNEI. CDR3 length: 11 amino acids. V lost 4 bases, J lost 3 bases, and 3 bases lay in between. Variable domain in full (rest from reference TRBV2 and TRBJ1-2): EPEVTQTPSHQVTQMGQEVILRCVPISNHLYFYWYRQILGQKVEFLVSFYNNEISEKSEIFDDQFSVERPDGSNFTLKIRSTKLEDSAMYFCASSAYYGYTFGSGTRLTVV.

The rearrangement uses TRBV2 and TRBJ1-2; TRBD1 aligns across 9 bases. The CDR3 loop spans 13 amino acids. J lost 8 bases, V lost 6 bases, and 7 bases had no gene match. Germline CDR1 and CDR2: SNHLY and FYNNEI. CDR3 residues: CASSGGQGGGYTF. The DNA of the CDR3 is TGTGCCAGCAGCGGGGGACAGGGAGGCGGCTACACCTTC.

This chain links TRBV4-1 with TRBJ2-5; 8 nucleotides match TRBD2. Per the germline V gene, CDR1 is MGHRA and CDR2 is YSYEKL. The CDR3 sequence is 14 residues long. J was trimmed by 3 bases and V by 1 base; bases with no gene match: 1. The CDR3 DNA is TGCGCCAGCAGCCAAGGTAGCGGGAAAGAGACCCAGTACTTC. It codes for CASSQGSGKETQYF.

The rearrangement joins TRBV20-1 to TRBJ2-2; the match to TRBD1 covers 8 bases. V trimming: 4 bases; J trimming: 0 bases; junction bases outside the gene matches: 1. This CDR3 is 14 amino acids long. CDR1 and CDR2 (germline): DFQATT, SNEGSKA (reference sequence). CDR3 nucleotide sequence: TGCAGTGCTACAGGGGGCGCGAACACCGGGGAGCTGTTTTTT. Translation gives CSATGGANTGELFF.

This clonotype was counted once. The chain recombines TRBV7-3 with TRBJ2-1, with 9 positions matching TRBD2. The trim removed 1 base at V and 5 bases at J, leaving 3 bases unmatched. The length of the CDR3 is 15 residues. Germline CDR1 is SGHTA and CDR2 is FQGTGA. CDR3 residues: CASSLMTSGNNEQFF. In nucleotides, the CDR3 is TGTGCCAGCAGCTTAATGACTAGCGGAAACAATGAGCAGTTCTTC.

This clonotype was seen only once. The V gene is TRBV10-3, the J gene TRBJ1-3, with 9 bases that match TRBD1. V dropped 6 bases and J dropped 7; count of bases not matched to a gene: 4. The CDR3 totals 13 residues. CDR1 and CDR2 (germline): ENHRY, SYGVKD. The CDR3: CAIRGQGENTIYF. CDR3 DNA: TGTGCCATCAGGGGACAGGGTGAGAACACCATATATTTT.

This sequence joins TRBV5-1 and TRBJ2-7; D gene unclear. With 1 base removed from V and 7 bases from J, the gap between germline ends came to 12 bases. Per germline, CDR1 SGHRS and CDR2 YFSETQ. The CDR3 extends over 13 amino acids. In DNA, the CDR3 is TGCGCCAGCAGCTTGAGGGCACGATGGGAGCAGTACTTC. It translates to CASSLRARWEQYF.

The CDR3 loop is CSAAGGHGTQYF. CDR3 bases: TGCAGTGCGGCCGGGGGGCACGGGACCCAGTACTTC. V is TRBV20-1 and J is TRBJ2-5, with D maybe TRBD2 (7 bases). Germline assignment: CDR1 DFQATT and CDR2 SNEGSKA (reference sequence). This CDR3 has 12 residues. Trimming left V 6 bases short and J 7 bases short, with 15 bases between.

This sequence joins TRBV25-1 and TRBJ1-1, with D possibly TRBD1 on 6 matching bases. V gave up 5 bases and J gave up 0 bases, with 13 bases separating them. From germline, CDR1 is MGHDK and CDR2 SYGVNS. The CDR3 is 15 residues long. The CDR3: CASSPLDRLNTEAFF. CDR3 nucleotide sequence: TGTGCCAGCAGTCCTCTCGACAGGTTGAACACTGAAGCTTTCTTT. The full variable domain, rest sourced from reference TRBV25-1 and TRBJ1-1, is EADIYQTPRYLVIGTGKKITLECSQTMGHDKMYWYQQDPGMELHLIHYSYGVNSTEKGDLSSESTVSRIRTEHFPLTLESARPSHTSQYLCASSPLDRLNTEAFFGQGTRLTVV.

This rearrangement joins TRBV18 to TRBJ2-5, with D uncertain. Germline CDR1 KGHSH, CDR2 LQKENI. V lost 0 bases and J 2 bases, leaving 7 bases between the germline ends. This CDR3 has 14 residues. CDR3 sequence: CASSPPLQQETQYF. The CDR3 bases are TGTGCCAGCTCACCACCGTTGCAGCAAGAGACCCAGTACTTC.